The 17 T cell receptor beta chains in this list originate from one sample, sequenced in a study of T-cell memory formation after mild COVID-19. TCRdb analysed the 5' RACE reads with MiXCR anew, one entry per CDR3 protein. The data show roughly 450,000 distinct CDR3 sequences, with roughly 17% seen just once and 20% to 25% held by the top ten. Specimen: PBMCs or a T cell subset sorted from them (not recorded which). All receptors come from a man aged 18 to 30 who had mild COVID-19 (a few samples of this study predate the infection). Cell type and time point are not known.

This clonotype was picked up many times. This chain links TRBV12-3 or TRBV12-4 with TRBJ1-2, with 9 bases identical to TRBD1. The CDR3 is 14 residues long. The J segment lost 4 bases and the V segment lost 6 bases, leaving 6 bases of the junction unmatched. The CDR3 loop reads CASSPDRGSYGYTF. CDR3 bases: TGTGCCAGCAGCCCGGACAGGGGAAGCTATGGCTACACCTTC.

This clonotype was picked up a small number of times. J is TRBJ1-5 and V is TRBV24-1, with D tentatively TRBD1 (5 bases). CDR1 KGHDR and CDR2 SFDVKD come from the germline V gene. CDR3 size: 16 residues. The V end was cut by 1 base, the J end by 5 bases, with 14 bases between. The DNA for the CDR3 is TGTGCCACCAGTGATTTTCTGAGTAAGGGGTATCAGCCCCAGCATTTT. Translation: CATSDFLSKGYQPQHF.

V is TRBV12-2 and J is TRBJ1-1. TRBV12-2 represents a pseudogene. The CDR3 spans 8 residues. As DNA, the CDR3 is TGTGCAAGTCGCTTCCCTTTCTTT. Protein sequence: CASRFPFF.

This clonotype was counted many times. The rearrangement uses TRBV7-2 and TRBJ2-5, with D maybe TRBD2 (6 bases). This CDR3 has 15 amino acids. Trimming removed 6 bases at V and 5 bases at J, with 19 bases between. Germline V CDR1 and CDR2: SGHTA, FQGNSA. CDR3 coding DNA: TGTGCCAGCAGTCCTACTAGCTCCCTAGGGGAGACCCAGTACTTC. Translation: CASSPTSSLGETQYF.

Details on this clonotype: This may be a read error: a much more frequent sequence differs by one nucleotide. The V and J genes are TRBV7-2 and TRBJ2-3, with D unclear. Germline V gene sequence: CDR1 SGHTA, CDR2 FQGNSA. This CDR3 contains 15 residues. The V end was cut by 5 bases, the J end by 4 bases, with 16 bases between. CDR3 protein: CASSQTSSPPDTQYF. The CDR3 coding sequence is TGTGCCAGCAGCCAGACCAGTAGCCCCCCAGATACGCAGTATTTT.

The CDR3 reads CSARWPQRNSPLHF. For the CDR3, the DNA is TGCAGTGCTAGATGGCCCCAGCGTAATTCACCCCTCCACTTT. V gene TRBV20-1 combines with J gene TRBJ1-6; D gene ambiguous. The germline V gene encodes CDR1 DFQATT and CDR2 SNEGSKA (reference sequence). V lost 2 bases, J lost 6 bases, and 11 bases lay in between. The CDR3 sequence is 14 residues long.

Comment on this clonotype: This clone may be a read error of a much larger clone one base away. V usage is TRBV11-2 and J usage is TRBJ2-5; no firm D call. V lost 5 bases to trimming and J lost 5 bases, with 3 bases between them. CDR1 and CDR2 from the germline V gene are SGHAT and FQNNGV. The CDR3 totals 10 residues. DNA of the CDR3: TGTGCCAGCAGCCACGAGACCCAGTACTTC. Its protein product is CASSHETQYF.

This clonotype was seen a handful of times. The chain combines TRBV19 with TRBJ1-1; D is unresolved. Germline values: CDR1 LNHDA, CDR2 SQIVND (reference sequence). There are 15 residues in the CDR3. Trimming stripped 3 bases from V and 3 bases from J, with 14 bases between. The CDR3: CASSITGRRDTEAFF. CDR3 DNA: TGTGCCAGTAGTATTACCGGACGTAGGGACACTGAAGCTTTCTTT.

CDR3 protein: CASSFRRDGYTF. CDR3 nucleotides: TGTGCCAGCAGCTTTAGGCGTGATGGCTACACCTTC. The chain combines TRBV7-2 with TRBJ1-2, with D unresolved. Trimming took 3 bases from V and 6 from J, leaving 8 bases between them. CDR1 is SGHTA, CDR2 FQGNSA, per germline. The CDR3 extends over 12 amino acids.

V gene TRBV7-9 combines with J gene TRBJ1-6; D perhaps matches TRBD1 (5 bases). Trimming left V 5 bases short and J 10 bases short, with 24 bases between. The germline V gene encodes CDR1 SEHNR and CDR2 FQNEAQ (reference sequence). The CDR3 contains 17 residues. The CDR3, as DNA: TGTGCCAGCAGCCCTCCCTCAGGCGGGGGGGGTGGCTCACCCCTCCACTTT. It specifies CASSPPSGGGGGSPLHF.

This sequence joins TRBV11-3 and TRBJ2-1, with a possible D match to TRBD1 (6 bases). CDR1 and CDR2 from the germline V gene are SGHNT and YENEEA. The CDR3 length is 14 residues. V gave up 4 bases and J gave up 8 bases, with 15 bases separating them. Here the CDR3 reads CASSSQGLGDEQFF. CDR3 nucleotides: TGTGCCAGCAGCTCCCAGGGGTTAGGCGATGAGCAGTTCTTC. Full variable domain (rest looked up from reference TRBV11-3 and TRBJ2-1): EAGVVQSPRYKIIEKKQPVAFWCNPISGHNTLYWYLQNLGQGPELLIRYENEEAVDDSQLPKDRFSAERLKGVDSTLKIQPAELGDSAVYLCASSSQGLGDEQFFGPGTRLTVL.

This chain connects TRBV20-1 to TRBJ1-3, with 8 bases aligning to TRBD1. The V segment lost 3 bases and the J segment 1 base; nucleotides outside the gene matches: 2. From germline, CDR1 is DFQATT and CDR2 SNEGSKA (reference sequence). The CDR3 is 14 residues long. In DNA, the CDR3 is TGCAGTGCTAGGGACAGGGTATCTGGAAACACCATATATTTT. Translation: CSARDRVSGNTIYF.

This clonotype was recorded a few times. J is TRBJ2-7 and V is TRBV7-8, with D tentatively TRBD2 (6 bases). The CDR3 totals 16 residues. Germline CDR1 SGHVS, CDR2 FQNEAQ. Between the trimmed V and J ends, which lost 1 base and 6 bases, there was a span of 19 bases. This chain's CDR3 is CASSLVAGIIPFEQYV. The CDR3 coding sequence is TGTGCCAGCAGCTTAGTGGCGGGGATTATTCCTTTCGAGCAGTACGTC.

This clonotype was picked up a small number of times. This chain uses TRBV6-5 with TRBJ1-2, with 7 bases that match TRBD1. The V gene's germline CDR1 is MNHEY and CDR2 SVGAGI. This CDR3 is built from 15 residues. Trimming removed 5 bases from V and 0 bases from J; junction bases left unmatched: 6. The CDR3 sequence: CASSLSGTANYGYTF. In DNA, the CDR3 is TGTGCCAGCAGTCTCTCCGGGACAGCTAACTATGGCTACACCTTC.

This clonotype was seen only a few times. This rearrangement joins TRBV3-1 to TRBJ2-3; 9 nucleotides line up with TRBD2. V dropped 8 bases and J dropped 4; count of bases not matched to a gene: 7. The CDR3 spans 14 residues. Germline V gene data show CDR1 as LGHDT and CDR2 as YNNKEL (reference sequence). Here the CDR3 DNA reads TGTGCCAGCGGTTTGACTAGCGGTGCAGATACGCAGTATTTT. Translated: CASGLTSGADTQYF.

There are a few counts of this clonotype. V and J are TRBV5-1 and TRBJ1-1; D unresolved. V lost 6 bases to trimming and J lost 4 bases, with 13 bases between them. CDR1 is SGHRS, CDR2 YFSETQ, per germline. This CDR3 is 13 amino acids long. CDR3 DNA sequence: TGCGCCAGCACCTTCTCTTTGGGCACTGAAGCTTTCTTT. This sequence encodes CASTFSLGTEAFF.

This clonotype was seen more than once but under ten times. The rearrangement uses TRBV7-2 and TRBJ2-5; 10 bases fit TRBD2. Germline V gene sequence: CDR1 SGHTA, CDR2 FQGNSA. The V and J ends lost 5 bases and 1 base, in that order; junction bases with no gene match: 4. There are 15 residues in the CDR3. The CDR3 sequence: CASSAASGSQETQYF. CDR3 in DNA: TGTGCCAGCAGCGCAGCTAGCGGGAGCCAAGAGACCCAGTACTTC.